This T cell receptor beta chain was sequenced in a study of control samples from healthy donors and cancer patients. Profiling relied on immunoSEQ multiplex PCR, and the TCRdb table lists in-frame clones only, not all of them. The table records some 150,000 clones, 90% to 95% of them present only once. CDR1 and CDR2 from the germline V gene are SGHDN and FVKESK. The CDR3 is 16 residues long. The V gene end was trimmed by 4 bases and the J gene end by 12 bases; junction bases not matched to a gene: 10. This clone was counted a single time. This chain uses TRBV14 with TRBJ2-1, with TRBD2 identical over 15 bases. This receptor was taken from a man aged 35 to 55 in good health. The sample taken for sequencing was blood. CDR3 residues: CASSPRREGLAGGQFF. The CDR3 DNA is TGTGCCAGCAGCCCCAGACGCGAGGGACTAGCGGGGGGGCAGTTCTTC. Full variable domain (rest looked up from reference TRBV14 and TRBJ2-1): EAGVTQFPSHSVIEKGQTVTLRCDPISGHDNLYWYRRVMGKEIKFLLHFVKESKQDESGMPNNRFLAERTGGTYSTLKVQPAELEDSGVYFCASSPRREGLAGGQFFGPGTRLTVL.